These 7 T cell receptor beta chains originate from one sample sequenced in a study of OX40 agonist ivuxolimab in advanced cancers. Method: immunoSEQ multiplex PCR; TCRdb's copy keeps in-frame clones and lacks some. The sample yields around 97,000 clones, about 90% seen once. The sample in question was CD4+ or CD8+ T cells sorted from blood, obtained in a trial of the OX40 agonist ivuxolimab. The source is an adult with an advanced solid tumor such as melanoma, head and neck, liver or kidney cancer.

Only a few counts were recorded for this clone. The J gene is TRBJ1-1, the V gene TRBV30, with D unresolved. V was clipped by 4 bases and J by 6 bases, with 9 bases between them. Germline CDR1 GTSNPN, CDR2 SVGIG (reference sequence). The length of the CDR3 is 11 residues. The chain's CDR3 is CAWTNRAEAFF. The DNA of the CDR3 is TGTGCCTGGACCAACAGAGCTGAAGCTTTCTTT.

The rearrangement uses TRBV10-3 and TRBJ1-1; maybe TRBD1 (5 bases). Germline V CDR1 and CDR2: ENHRY, SYGVKD. The ends were cut back, 7 bases at V and 1 base at J, with 16 bases in the middle. The CDR3 has 15 amino acids. CDR3 bases: TGTGCCATCAAGAACGGGGACCGCCCGAACACTGAAGCTTTCTTT. Protein sequence: CAIKNGDRPNTEAFF.

The chain links TRBV10-1 to TRBJ1-1; 8 nucleotides match TRBD1. V trimming: 4 bases; J trimming: 0 bases; junction bases outside the gene matches: 1. CDR1 and CDR2 (germline): WNHNN, SYGVQD (reference sequence). CDR3 length: 14 amino acids. The CDR3 sequence is CASSVDRVNTEAFF. In nucleotides, the CDR3 is TGCGCCAGCAGTGTGGACAGGGTGAACACTGAAGCTTTCTTT.

The chain carries TRBV6-6 and TRBJ2-4; D unresolved. CDR3 length: 10 amino acids. Trimming pared 7 bases from V and 8 bases from J, leaving 6 bases between. Looked up from germline, CDR1 is MNHNY and CDR2 is SVGAGI (reference sequence). CDR3 in DNA: TGTGCCAGCACAGGAGACATTCAGTACTTC. As protein: CASTGDIQYF.

This clone is a singleton in its sample. The chain uses TRBV5-1 and TRBJ1-4, with D unclear. The V and J ends lost 2 bases and 5 bases respectively, with 10 bases between them. Germline V CDR1 and CDR2: SGHRS, YFSETQ. The CDR3 is 14 amino acids. The CDR3 loop is CASSFGSGNEKLFF. The CDR3 bases are TGCGCCAGCAGCTTTGGGTCCGGCAATGAAAAACTGTTTTTT.

V and J are TRBV5-6 and TRBJ1-4; 8 bases fit TRBD1. The germline CDR1 and CDR2 sequences are SGHDT and YYEEEE. Trimming took 0 bases from V and 5 from J; bases not matched to a gene: 3. The CDR3 extends over 15 amino acids. The CDR3 loop is CASSLGRTGNEKLFF. In DNA form, the CDR3 reads TGTGCCAGCAGCTTGGGTCGGACAGGGAATGAAAAACTGTTTTTT.

V and J are TRBV29-1 and TRBJ2-3; maybe TRBD2 (6 bases). Germline V CDR1 and CDR2: SQVTM, ANQGSEA. Trimming stripped 6 bases from V and 2 bases from J, with 12 bases between. CDR3 length equals 13 residues. The CDR3 sequence: CSVKGGPTDTQYF. For the CDR3, the DNA is TGCAGCGTGAAGGGAGGACCCACAGATACGCAGTATTTT.